The sequence of this TCR beta chain was determined in a study of T cell changes during pregnancy in multiple sclerosis. In its sample, this clone was seen once. Only in-frame clones appear in the TCRdb table, and some are missing; sequencing was by immunoSEQ multiplex PCR. This table has under 6,000 clones, about 80% appearing once. This CDR3 is 15 amino acids long. Losses at the gene ends were 2 bases for V and 6 bases for J; bases not matched to a gene: 5. Germline V gives CDR1 MDHEN, CDR2 SYDVKM. The sample in question was CD8+ T cells from peripheral blood mononuclear cells, obtained in the second trimester of pregnancy. This clonotype was sampled from a female donor in good health, enrolled as a control in a pregnancy study. The rearrangement uses TRBV28 and TRBJ2-1; 9 positions agree with TRBD2. CDR3 coding DNA: TGTGCCAGCAGTTTAAGCGGGGGGACTATCAATGAGCAGTTCTTC. Its protein product is CASSLSGGTINEQFF.